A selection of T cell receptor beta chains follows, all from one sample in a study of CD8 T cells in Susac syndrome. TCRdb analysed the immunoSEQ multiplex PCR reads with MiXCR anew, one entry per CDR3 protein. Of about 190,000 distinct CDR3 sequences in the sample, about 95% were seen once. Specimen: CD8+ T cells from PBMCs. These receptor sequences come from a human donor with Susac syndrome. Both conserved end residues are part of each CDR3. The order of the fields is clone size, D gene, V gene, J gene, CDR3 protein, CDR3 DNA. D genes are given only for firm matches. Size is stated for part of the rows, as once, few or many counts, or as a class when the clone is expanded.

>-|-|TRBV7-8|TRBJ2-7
CASSLGPATYEQYF
TGTGCCAGCAGCTTAGGTCCAGCCACCTACGAGCAGTACTTC
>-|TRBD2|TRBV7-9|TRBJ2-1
CASSLVASGSWGEQFF
TGTGCCAGCAGCTTAGTAGCTAGCGGGAGTTGGGGTGAGCAGTTCTTC
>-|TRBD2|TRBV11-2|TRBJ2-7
CAASSGRGYEQYF
TGTGCAGCGAGCAGCGGGAGGGGTTACGAGCAGTACTTC
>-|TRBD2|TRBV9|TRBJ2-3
CASSSGGQPTDTQYF
TGTGCCAGCAGTAGCGGGGGGCAACCAACAGATACGCAGTATTTT
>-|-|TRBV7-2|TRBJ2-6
CASSLDSSGANVLTF
TGTGCCAGCAGCTTAGACAGCTCTGGGGCCAACGTCCTGACTTTC
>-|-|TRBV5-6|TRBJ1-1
CASSLGQDTEAFF
TGTGCCAGCAGCTTGGGACAGGACACTGAAGCTTTCTTT
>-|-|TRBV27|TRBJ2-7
CASSLRGGSYYEQYF
TGTGCCAGCAGTTTAAGAGGGGGTTCCTATTACGAGCAGTACTTC
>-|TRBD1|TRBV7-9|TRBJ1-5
CASSLYMGTGGGNQPQHF
TGTGCCAGCAGCTTATACATGGGGACAGGGGGCGGCAATCAGCCCCAGCATTTT
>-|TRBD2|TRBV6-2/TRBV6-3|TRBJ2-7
CASSGLASYEQYF
TGTGCCAGCAGTGGACTAGCGTCCTACGAGCAGTACTTC
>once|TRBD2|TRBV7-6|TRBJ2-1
CASSTQTSGNLLNEQFF
TGTGCCAGCAGCACGCAGACTAGCGGGAACCTCTTGAATGAGCAGTTCTTC
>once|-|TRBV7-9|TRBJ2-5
CASSRDTTLTKETQYF
TGTGCCAGCAGCCGCGACACGACACTTACAAAAGAGACCCAGTACTTC
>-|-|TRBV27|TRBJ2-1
CASSFGPHLQGFF
TGTGCCAGCAGTTTTGGGCCTCATCTGCAGGGGTTCTTC
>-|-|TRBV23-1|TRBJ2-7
CASSHGLQLYEQYF
TGCGCCAGCAGTCATGGACTGCAACTGTACGAGCAGTACTTC
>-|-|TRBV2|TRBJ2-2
CAGSSLKTGELFF
TGTGCCGGGTCTAGCCTCAAAACCGGGGAGCTGTTTTTT
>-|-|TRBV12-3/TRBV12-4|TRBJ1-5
CASTLSDRNNQPQHF
TGTGCCAGCACTCTCTCGGACAGAAACAATCAGCCCCAGCATTTT
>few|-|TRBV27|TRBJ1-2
CASSPLGVNYGYTF
TGTGCCAGCAGCCCCCTCGGGGTTAACTATGGCTACACCTTC
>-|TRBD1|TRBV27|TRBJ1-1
CASSRWETGRTEAFF
TGTGCCAGCAGTCGATGGGAGACAGGGCGGACTGAAGCTTTCTTT
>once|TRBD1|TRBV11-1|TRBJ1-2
CASSHTGTGGSGYTF
TGTGCCAGCAGCCATACCGGGACAGGGGGAAGTGGCTACACCTTC
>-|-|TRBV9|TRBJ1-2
CASSTLVNGYTF
TGTGCCAGCTCGACATTAGTTAATGGCTACACCTTC
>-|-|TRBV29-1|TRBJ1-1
CSVTDRSLNTEAFF
TGCAGCGTTACGGACAGATCCTTGAACACTGAAGCTTTCTTT
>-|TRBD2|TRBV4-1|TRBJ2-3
CASSQVQAGEGDTQYF
TGCGCCAGCAGCCAAGTCCAAGCGGGAGAGGGTGATACGCAGTATTTT
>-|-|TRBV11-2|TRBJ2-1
CASSLDQGVQFF
TGTGCCAGCAGCTTAGATCAAGGGGTTCAGTTCTTC
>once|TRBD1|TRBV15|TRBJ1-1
CATTRDSLTEAFF
TGTGCCACCACTAGGGACAGTTTAACTGAAGCTTTCTTT
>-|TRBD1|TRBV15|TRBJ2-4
CATSSEGQLAKNIQYF
TGTGCCACCAGCAGCGAGGGACAGCTAGCCAAAAACATTCAGTACTTC
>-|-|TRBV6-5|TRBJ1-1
CASSFGIQGTAFF
TGTGCCAGCAGCTTCGGGATACAGGGAACAGCTTTCTTT
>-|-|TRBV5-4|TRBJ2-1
CASSFLGNYNEQFF
TGTGCCAGCAGCTTCCTAGGGAACTACAATGAGCAGTTCTTC
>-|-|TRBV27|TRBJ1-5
CASSFGSRGQPQHF
TGTGCCAGCAGTTTCGGCAGCCGCGGTCAGCCCCAGCATTTT
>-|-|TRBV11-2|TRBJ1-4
CASSLGGGATNEKLFF
TGTGCCAGCAGCTTAGGTGGGGGCGCAACTAATGAAAAACTGTTTTTT
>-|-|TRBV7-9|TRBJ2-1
CASSLAARPEQFF
TGTGCCAGCAGCTTAGCGGCGCGTCCTGAGCAGTTCTTC
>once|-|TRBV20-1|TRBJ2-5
CSATPWDNVQETQYF
TGCAGTGCCACTCCCTGGGACAACGTACAAGAGACCCAGTACTTC
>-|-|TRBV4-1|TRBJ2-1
CASSQDTLLNEQFF
TGCGCCAGCAGCCAAGATACACTCCTCAATGAGCAGTTCTTC
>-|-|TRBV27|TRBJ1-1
CASSQSPPRVAFF
TGTGCCAGCAGCCAATCCCCCCCGCGGGTAGCTTTCTTT
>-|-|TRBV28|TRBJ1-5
CASSPTGRNQPQHF
TGTGCCAGCAGCCCAACAGGGCGCAATCAGCCCCAGCATTTT
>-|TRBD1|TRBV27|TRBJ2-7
CASKWGTGGYEQYF
TGTGCCAGCAAATGGGGGACAGGGGGCTACGAGCAGTACTTC
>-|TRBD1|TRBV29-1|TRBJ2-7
CSVPGTGLIGGIYEQYF
TGCAGCGTACCCGGGACAGGGTTAATCGGAGGGATATACGAGCAGTACTTC
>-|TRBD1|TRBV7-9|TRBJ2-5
CASTEGGRGLETQYF
TGTGCCAGCACCGAGGGCGGCAGGGGGCTAGAGACCCAGTACTTC
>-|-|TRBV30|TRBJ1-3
CAWTLGSGNTIYF
TGTGCCTGGACATTAGGCTCTGGAAACACCATATATTTT
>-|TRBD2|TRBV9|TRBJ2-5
CASSDSGTSKTQYF
TGTGCCAGCAGCGACTCCGGGACTAGCAAGACCCAGTACTTC
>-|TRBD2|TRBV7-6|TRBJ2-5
CASSLTTSGRAYETQYF
TGTGCCAGCAGCTTGACGACTAGCGGGAGGGCCTATGAGACCCAGTACTTC
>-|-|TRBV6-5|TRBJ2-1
CASSFTFHNEQFF
TGTGCCAGCAGTTTTACATTCCACAATGAGCAGTTCTTC
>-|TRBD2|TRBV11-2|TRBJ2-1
CASSLVGGRALTATSNEQFF
TGTGCCAGCAGCTTAGTAGGCGGGAGGGCCCTTACGGCCACATCCAATGAGCAGTTCTTC